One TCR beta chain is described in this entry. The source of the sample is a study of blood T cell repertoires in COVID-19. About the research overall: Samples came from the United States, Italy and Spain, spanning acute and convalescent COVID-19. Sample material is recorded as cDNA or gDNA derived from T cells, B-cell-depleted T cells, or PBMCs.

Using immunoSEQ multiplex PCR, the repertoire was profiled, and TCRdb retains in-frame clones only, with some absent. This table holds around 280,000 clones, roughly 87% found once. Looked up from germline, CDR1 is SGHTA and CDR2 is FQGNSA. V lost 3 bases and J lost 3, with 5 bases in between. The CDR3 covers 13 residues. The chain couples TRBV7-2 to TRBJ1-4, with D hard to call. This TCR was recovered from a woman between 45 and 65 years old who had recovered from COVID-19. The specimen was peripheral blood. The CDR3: CASSFNPNEKLFF. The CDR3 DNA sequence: TGTGCCAGCAGCTTCAATCCTAATGAAAAACTGTTTTTT.